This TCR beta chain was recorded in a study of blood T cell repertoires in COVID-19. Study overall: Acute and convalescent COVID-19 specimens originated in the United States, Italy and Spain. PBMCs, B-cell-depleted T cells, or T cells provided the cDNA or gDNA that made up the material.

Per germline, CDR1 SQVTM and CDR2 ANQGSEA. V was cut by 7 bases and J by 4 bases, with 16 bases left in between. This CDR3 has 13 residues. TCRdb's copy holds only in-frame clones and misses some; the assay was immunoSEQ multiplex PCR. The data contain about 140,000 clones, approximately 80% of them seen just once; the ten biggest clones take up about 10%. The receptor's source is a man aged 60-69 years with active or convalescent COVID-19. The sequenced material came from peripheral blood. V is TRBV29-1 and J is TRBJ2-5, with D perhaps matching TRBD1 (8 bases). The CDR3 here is CSGGGQVGETQYF. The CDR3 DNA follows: TGCAGCGGCGGGGGACAGGTGGGAGAGACCCAGTACTTC.